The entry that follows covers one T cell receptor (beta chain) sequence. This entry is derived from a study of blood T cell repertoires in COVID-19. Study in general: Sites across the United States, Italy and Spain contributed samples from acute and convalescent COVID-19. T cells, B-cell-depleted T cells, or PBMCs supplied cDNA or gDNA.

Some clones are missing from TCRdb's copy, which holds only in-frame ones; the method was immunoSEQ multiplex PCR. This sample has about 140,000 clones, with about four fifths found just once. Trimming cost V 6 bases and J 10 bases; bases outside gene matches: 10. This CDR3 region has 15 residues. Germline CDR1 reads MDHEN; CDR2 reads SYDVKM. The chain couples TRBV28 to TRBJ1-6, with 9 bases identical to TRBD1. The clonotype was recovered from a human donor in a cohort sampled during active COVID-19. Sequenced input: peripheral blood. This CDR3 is CASRSRGQGPSPLHF. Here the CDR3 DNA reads TGTGCCAGCAGGTCCAGGGGACAGGGCCCCTCACCCCTCCACTTT.